The sequence of this T cell receptor beta chain was determined in a study of post-analysis software for immune sequencing data. Study-wide background: Relapsing-remitting, secondary progressive and progressive-relapsing multiple sclerosis courses were included.

Overall study findings and caveats: Controls showed significantly higher normalized Chao1 diversity than did multiple sclerosis patients. A handful of TRBV segments occurring more often in patients than controls included TRBV5-6, TRBV5-1 and TRBV20-1.

Remarks on this clonotype: What it recognizes is unknown.

The germline CDR1 and CDR2 sequences are ENHRY and SYGVKD. CDR3 size: 14 residues. With 10 bases removed from V and 0 bases from J, the gap between germline ends came to 13 bases. Unique molecular identifiers were present in the TCR beta cDNA libraries. Via MiXCR, TCRdb re-called the PCR reads, giving one row per CDR3 protein. The table shows over 150,000 distinct CDR3 sequences, with around 30% occurring only once. V usage is TRBV10-3 and J usage is TRBJ1-5; no definite D call. The clonotype comes from a girl aged 5 to 17 with multiple sclerosis. Material: blood. The DNA for the CDR3 is TGTGCCACCGCCCGACTAAATAGCAATCAGCCCCAGCATTTT. Translation: CATARLNSNQPQHF.